Shown below are 4 T cell receptor beta chains from a single sample sequenced in a study of blood T cell repertoires in COVID-19. Method: immunoSEQ multiplex PCR; TCRdb's copy keeps in-frame clones and lacks some. The sample contains roughly 180,000 clones, roughly 83% of which appear only once. Sequencing used PBMCs or T cells enriched from blood (not recorded which). The origin of the receptors is a woman younger than 45 who had recovered from COVID-19.

This sequence joins TRBV4-1 and TRBJ1-1, with 10 positions matching TRBD1. The V and J ends lost 1 base and 7 bases, in that order; junction bases with no gene match: 6. Germline assignment: CDR1 MGHRA and CDR2 YSYEKL. The CDR3 has 15 amino acids. CDR3 sequence reads: CASSQADRGLSEAFF. Here the CDR3 DNA reads TGCGCCAGCAGCCAAGCTGACAGGGGGCTTAGTGAAGCTTTCTTT.

This clone was counted a single time. V is TRBV20-1 and J is TRBJ2-7, with 7 positions matching TRBD2. This CDR3 is built from 15 residues. Germline loops: CDR1 DFQATT, CDR2 SNEGSKA (reference sequence). V trimming: 3 bases; J trimming: 3 bases; junction bases outside the gene matches: 11. The CDR3 spells CSASSIGREIYEQYF. The CDR3 bases are TGCAGTGCTAGTTCGATTGGGCGGGAGATCTACGAGCAGTACTTC.

This chain uses TRBV13 with TRBJ2-2, with D perhaps TRBD2 (6 bases). V was pared by 6 bases and J by 5 bases, with 13 bases between. This CDR3 spans 14 amino acids. Germline CDR1 reads PRHDT; CDR2 reads FYEKMQ (reference sequence). The CDR3 sequence is CASRPGLRTGELFF. In nucleotides, the CDR3 is TGTGCCAGCAGACCGGGACTTCGGACCGGGGAGCTGTTTTTT.

V usage is TRBV2 and J usage is TRBJ1-2, with 7 nucleotides matching TRBD1. V lost 11 bases to trimming and J lost 8 bases; unmatched junction nucleotides: 17. Per germline, CDR1 SNHLY and CDR2 FYNNEI. The CDR3 contains 14 residues. The chain's CDR3 is CAGTNTGVGSGYTF. The CDR3 DNA reads as TGTGCCGGAACTAATACAGGGGTTGGGAGCGGCTACACCTTC.